These 31 T cell receptor beta chains share one sample of origin, sequenced in a study of response to subunit inactivated influenza vaccine. TCRdb re-derived calls from the RT-PCR reads in MiXCR, one entry per CDR3 protein. The sample yields 300,000 to 350,000 distinct CDR3 sequences, roughly 20% seen once. The source was PBMCs from blood, collected less than 22 months after vaccination. These receptors were collected from a man between 50 and 70 years old who received an inactivated influenza vaccine.

The chain uses TRBV7-9 and TRBJ2-2; D may correspond to TRBD1 or TRBD2 (5 bases each). Germline V gives CDR1 SEHNR, CDR2 FQNEAQ (reference sequence). The V end lost 7 bases, the J end lost 2 bases, and 17 bases lay between the germline ends. This CDR3 is built from 16 residues. DNA for the CDR3: TGTGCCAGCATCTTTAATGAGGGGCGCAACACCGGGGAGCTGTTTTTT. Translation gives CASIFNEGRNTGELFF.

This clonotype was observed a single time. The chain joins TRBV12-3 or TRBV12-4 to TRBJ1-2, with 7 nucleotides matching TRBD1. This CDR3 is built from 12 residues. The trim removed 5 bases at V and 10 bases at J, leaving 7 bases unmatched. The CDR3 region is CASSRDRAAYTF. CDR3 in DNA: TGTGCCAGCAGTCGCGACAGGGCTGCCTACACCTTC.

The rearrangement links TRBV12-3 or TRBV12-4 to TRBJ2-1; TRBD2 might be the D (6 bases). Trimming took off 1 base at V and 7 bases at J, with 14 bases between the two ends. This CDR3 spans 15 amino acids. The CDR3 coding sequence is TGTGCCAGCAGTTTAGGACGGGGACTGGGAAATGAGCAGTTCTTC. It specifies CASSLGRGLGNEQFF.

The chain joins TRBV4-3 to TRBJ2-2; D remains ambiguous. Trimming took off 0 bases at V and 3 bases at J, with 5 bases between the two ends. The CDR3 is made up of 14 amino acids. Germline CDR1 and CDR2: LGHNA and YSLEER. The CDR3 nucleotides read TGCGCCAGCAGCCAAGATCAGTACACCGGGGAGCTGTTTTTT. It encodes CASSQDQYTGELFF.

The V and J genes are TRBV5-6 and TRBJ2-7, with 8 nucleotides matching TRBD1. The CDR3 extends over 19 amino acids. The ends lost 3 bases at V and 0 bases at J; junction bases unmatched: 17. Per germline, CDR1 SGHDT and CDR2 YYEEEE. The CDR3 spells CASSSSPGGYLTSSYEQYF. The CDR3 DNA sequence: TGTGCCAGCAGCTCTTCGCCAGGGGGCTATCTGACGAGCTCCTACGAGCAGTACTTC.

The V call is TRBV19, the J call TRBJ2-2; 7 bases align to TRBD1. CDR3 length equals 15 residues. The junction had 5 bases not matched to a gene; V was cut back by 6 bases and J by 1 base. Germline V gives CDR1 LNHDA, CDR2 SQIVND (reference sequence). The CDR3 DNA is TGTGCCAGTAGGACCGGGACAGAGAACACCGGGGAGCTGTTTTTT. Its protein is CASRTGTENTGELFF.

Many counts were recorded for this clonotype. The rearrangement links TRBV7-9 to TRBJ1-1; 9 bases map to TRBD1. V trimming: 5 bases; J trimming: 8 bases; junction bases outside the gene matches: 12. The CDR3 loop spans 15 amino acids. The germline V gene encodes CDR1 SEHNR and CDR2 FQNEAQ (reference sequence). In DNA, the CDR3 is TGTGCCAGCAGCCCGGGACAGGGCTCTTCGTTAGAAGCTTTCTTT. Translated, it gives CASSPGQGSSLEAFF.

This clonotype has only a few counts. This sequence joins TRBV4-1 and TRBJ1-6, with a weak D call TRBD1 (6 bases). Germline CDR1 MGHRA, CDR2 YSYEKL. The CDR3 extends over 17 amino acids. Trimming took 1 base from V and 6 from J, leaving 16 bases between them. The CDR3 loop is CASSQGGGATSNSPLHF. As DNA, the CDR3 is TGCGCCAGCAGCCAAGGCGGGGGGGCGACGAGTAATTCACCCCTCCACTTT.

The V gene is TRBV7-2, the J gene TRBJ2-1; 7 bases are shared with TRBD2. The J segment lost 4 bases and the V segment lost 0 bases, leaving 0 bases of the junction unmatched. Germline assignment: CDR1 SGHTA and CDR2 FQGNSA. CDR3 length: 14 residues. The CDR3 region has the DNA TGTGCCAGCAGCTTAGCGCGGGAGTACAATGAGCAGTTCTTC. It translates to CASSLAREYNEQFF.

The chain combines TRBV30 with TRBJ1-2; 10 bases are a match to TRBD1. The V gene end was trimmed by 5 bases and the J gene end by 6 bases; junction bases not matched to a gene: 3. The CDR3 spans 12 residues. Per germline, CDR1 GTSNPN and CDR2 SVGIG (reference sequence). CDR3 loop: CAWLDRGHGYTF. In DNA form, the CDR3 reads TGTGCCTGGCTCGACAGGGGGCATGGCTACACCTTC.

This clonotype was counted only a few times. The chain joins TRBV7-9 to TRBJ1-2; TRBD1 agrees at 8 bases. V gave up 2 bases and J gave up 6 bases; unmatched junction bases: 8. In germline, CDR1 is SEHNR, CDR2 FQNEAQ (reference sequence). There are 15 residues in the CDR3. The DNA for the CDR3 is TGTGCCAGCAGCTTACAGCGCAGGGGGCTGGATGGCTACACCTTC. Encoded protein: CASSLQRRGLDGYTF.

In this sample, this clonotype turned up a few times. The chain recombines TRBV27 with TRBJ2-2; TRBD2 aligns across 11 bases. The CDR3 spans 16 residues. The V and J ends lost 2 bases and 1 base, in that order; junction bases with no gene match: 0. Germline values: CDR1 MNHEY, CDR2 SMNVEV (reference sequence). CDR3 DNA sequence: TGTGCCAGCAGTTTAGGACTAGCGGGGAACACCGGGGAGCTGTTTTTT. Translated, it gives CASSLGLAGNTGELFF.

This clonotype was seen only a few times. The chain uses TRBV7-2 and TRBJ1-2; 11 bases are a match to TRBD1. The V and J ends lost 1 base and 7 bases, in that order; junction bases with no gene match: 5. Germline-derived CDR1 and CDR2 are SGHTA and FQGNSA. This CDR3 is 15 amino acids long. CDR3 sequence: CASSLDGTGGGGYTF. In DNA, the CDR3 is TGTGCCAGCAGCTTAGATGGGACAGGGGGTGGTGGCTACACCTTC.

The chain carries TRBV18 and TRBJ2-3; TRBD2 matches 10 bases. Trimming at V came to 3 bases and at J to 2 bases, leaving 2 bases not matched to a gene. CDR3 length equals 15 residues. CDR1 and CDR2 from the germline V gene are KGHSH and LQKENI. The CDR3 here is CASSPLAGATDTQYF. The CDR3 DNA is TGTGCCAGCTCACCGCTAGCGGGGGCCACAGATACGCAGTATTTT.

A note on this clonotype: This CDR3 is missing its conserved last phenylalanine or tryptophan, likely due to a read error. The V call is TRBV18, the J call TRBJ1-2, with D perhaps TRBD1 (6 bases). This CDR3 is built from 15 residues. The ends were cut back, 0 bases at V and 7 bases at J, with 15 bases in the middle. Germline assignment: CDR1 KGHSH and CDR2 LQKENI. The CDR3 sequence is CASSPPTETGLGYTS. CDR3 sequence (DNA): TGTGCCAGCTCACCACCGACAGAAACAGGGCTTGGCTACACCTCC.

The chain is built from TRBV20-1 and TRBJ2-1, with TRBD2 matching 12 bases. After removal of 1 base from V and 8 bases from J, the junction contained 6 bases not matched to a gene. The CDR3 is made up of 15 amino acids. Germline-derived CDR1 and CDR2 are DFQATT and SNEGSKA (reference sequence). The CDR3 reads CSARATSGSRDEQFF. The CDR3 region has the DNA TGCAGTGCTAGAGCGACTAGCGGGAGTAGGGATGAGCAGTTCTTC.

The chain uses TRBV2 and TRBJ2-7, with TRBD2 as a possible D gene (5 bases). The CDR3 length is 11 residues. The germline gives CDR1 SNHLY, CDR2 FYNNEI. V was cut by 8 bases and J by 4 bases, with 9 bases left in between. Here the CDR3 DNA reads TGTGCCAGCGGCCGGGGATACGAGCAGTACTTC. This gives the protein CASGRGYEQYF. The whole variable domain, remainder taken from reference TRBV2 and TRBJ2-7, is EPEVTQTPSHQVTQMGQEVILRCVPISNHLYFYWYRQILGQKVEFLVSFYNNEISEKSEIFDDQFSVERPDGSNFTLKIRSTKLEDSAMYFCASGRGYEQYFGPGTRLTVT.

This clonotype showed up just a few times. This sequence joins TRBV6-2 or TRBV6-3 and TRBJ1-1; D possibly corresponds to TRBD1 (5 bases). CDR3 length: 15 amino acids. Trimming left V 6 bases short and J 1 base short, with 15 bases between. Germline loops: CDR1 MNHEY, CDR2 SVGEGT. The DNA for the CDR3 is TGTGCCAGCAGAAGCATAGGGACGGCGAACACTGAAGCTTTCTTT. Amino acid sequence: CASRSIGTANTEAFF.

In its sample, this clonotype was seen a few times. The chain links TRBV5-1 to TRBJ1-1; D is ambiguous. The germline CDR1 and CDR2 sequences are SGHRS and YFSETQ. The V and J ends lost 3 bases and 0 bases respectively, with 15 bases between them. This CDR3 contains 16 residues. CDR3 sequence reads: CASSWNGVRLNTEAFF. DNA for the CDR3: TGCGCCAGCAGCTGGAACGGGGTCCGTTTGAACACTGAAGCTTTCTTT.

This clonotype came up once. The chain uses TRBV20-1 and TRBJ2-7; possible D gene TRBD1, 5 bases. In germline, CDR1 is DFQATT, CDR2 SNEGSKA (reference sequence). The CDR3 covers 12 residues. The CDR3 region has the DNA TGCAGCGGAGCCCAGGGATCCTACGAGCAGTACTTC. It is translated as CSGAQGSYEQYF.

This clonotype was found a few times. The CDR3 loop reads CASSSTDRFMNTEAFF. The CDR3 DNA sequence: TGTGCCAGCAGCTCAACGGACAGATTCATGAACACTGAAGCTTTCTTT. The V gene is TRBV7-2, the J gene TRBJ1-1, with a tentative D call TRBD1 (6 bases). Germline CDR1 and CDR2: SGHTA and FQGNSA. V lost 4 bases and J lost 0, with 15 bases in between. The CDR3 runs 16 residues.

This clonotype was detected a few times. The J gene is TRBJ2-2, the V gene TRBV10-1, with unresolved D. The CDR3 is 13 amino acids. Trimming shortened V by 2 bases and J by 1 base, and 2 bases separated the two germline ends. The germline CDR1 and CDR2 sequences are WNHNN and SYGVQD (reference sequence). CDR3: CASSEGNTGELFF. The CDR3 DNA follows: TGCGCCAGCAGTGAGGGGAACACCGGGGAGCTGTTTTTT.

A few counts support this clonotype. The chain joins TRBV28 to TRBJ2-1; D is undetermined. The CDR3 consists of 17 residues. Germline CDR1 MDHEN, CDR2 SYDVKM. V was shortened by 5 bases and J by 7 bases, with 24 bases between the two germline ends. CDR3 loop: CASSLSILGSRSNEQFF. In nucleotides, the CDR3 is TGTGCCAGCAGTCTTTCCATACTCGGCTCCCGATCTAATGAGCAGTTCTTC.

This clonotype has a handful of counts. In nucleotides, the CDR3 is TGCAGTGCTAGACGCGCCGGGACAGGGGGGTTCCTAGTGACTAATGAAAAACTGTTTTTT. This translates into CSARRAGTGGFLVTNEKLFF. The gene calls are TRBV20-1 and TRBJ1-4; 11 bases agree with TRBD1. This CDR3 spans 20 amino acids. In germline, CDR1 is DFQATT, CDR2 SNEGSKA (reference sequence). V shed 2 bases, J shed 2 bases, and the junction held 16 bases outside the gene matches.

Only a few counts were recorded for this clonotype. J is TRBJ2-7 and V is TRBV7-9, with D hard to call. Trimming took off 5 bases at V and 0 bases at J, with 17 bases between the two ends. The CDR3 extends over 16 amino acids. From germline, CDR1 is SEHNR and CDR2 FQNEAQ (reference sequence). The CDR3 DNA reads TGTGCCAGCAGCCCCGAACCGTTGTCTTCCTCCTACGAGCAGTACTTC. Translated, it gives CASSPEPLSSSYEQYF.

This clonotype was observed once. A read error may explain this, as a much larger clone is one base away. The CDR3 loop reads CASSGPRGGLYCYTF. CDR3 in DNA: TGTGCCAGCAGCGGCCCTCGCGGGGGACTGTATTGCTACACCTTC. V usage is TRBV9 and J usage is TRBJ1-2; tentative D call: TRBD1 (5 bases). The CDR3 covers 15 residues. Germline V lookup: CDR1 SGDLS, CDR2 YYNGEE. The V end lost 3 bases, the J end lost 9 bases, and 21 bases lay between the germline ends.

As to this clonotype: Germline is not matched at one junction end, which may reflect a read error. In DNA, the CDR3 is TGCGCCAGCAGCTCCAGCGGGGGCCTATTCTTC. It encodes CASSSSGGLFF. The genes are TRBV5-1 and TRBJ2-7; 8 bases align to TRBD2. The CDR3 consists of 11 residues. Per germline, CDR1 SGHRS and CDR2 YFSETQ.

The chain recombines TRBV19 with TRBJ2-4; 14 positions agree with TRBD2. CDR1 LNHDA and CDR2 SQIVND come from the germline V gene (reference sequence). The CDR3 covers 16 residues. V was pared by 10 bases and J by 0 bases, with 5 bases of the junction left unmatched. The CDR3 is CATGTSGGLAKNIQYF. DNA for the CDR3: TGTGCCACTGGGACTAGCGGGGGTCTAGCCAAAAACATTCAGTACTTC. The full variable domain, with the rest looked up from reference TRBV19 and TRBJ2-4, is DGGITQSPKYLFRKEGQNVTLSCEQNLNHDAMYWYRQDPGQGLRLIYYSQIVNDFQKGDIAEGYSVSREKKESFPLTVTSAQKNPTAFYLCATGTSGGLAKNIQYFGAGTRLSVL.

This sequence joins TRBV5-1 and TRBJ1-2; tentative D call: TRBD1 (6 bases). This CDR3 comprises 13 residues. V was shortened by 0 bases and J by 6 bases, with 9 bases between the two germline ends. The germline V gene has CDR1 SGHRS and CDR2 YFSETQ. CDR3 protein: CASSLEGGHGYTF. CDR3 in DNA: TGCGCCAGCAGCTTGGAGGGGGGCCATGGCTACACCTTC.

The V gene is TRBV18, the J gene TRBJ2-7; D perhaps matches TRBD1 (6 bases). In germline, CDR1 is KGHSH, CDR2 LQKENI. The V end was cut by 4 bases, the J end by 5 bases, with 12 bases between. The length of the CDR3 is 13 residues. The CDR3 DNA is TGTGCCAGCTCACGAGCAGGGGTGCACGAGCAGTACTTC. This codes for CASSRAGVHEQYF.

This clonotype was counted a few times. The chain recombines TRBV5-6 with TRBJ1-5; 7 bases agree with TRBD1. Per germline, CDR1 SGHDT and CDR2 YYEEEE. The CDR3 is 15 residues long. With V trimmed by 2 bases and J by 5 bases, 7 bases remained unmatched. In DNA, the CDR3 is TGTGCCAGCAGCTTTAGGGGGCGCCGAGATCAGCCCCAGCATTTT. This encodes CASSFRGRRDQPQHF.